The entry below describes one TCR beta chain. This sample is drawn from a study of cytomegalovirus exposure and HLA in healthy donors. Amplification used 60 Vbeta primers and 13 Jbeta primers. TCRdb keeps only in-frame clones here, not all; method: immunoSEQ multiplex PCR. Of fewer than 200,000 clones detected, about four fifths appear once; the ten largest clones hold around 0.96%. The sequence derives from a man aged 30-40 years in good health and CMV-seronegative. The sample comprised PBMCs.

The CDR3 DNA follows: TGTGCCAGCAGTGGTTTGGGGGAGGGTTCACCCCTCCACTTT. Translated, it gives CASSGLGEGSPLHF. The rearrangement joins TRBV25-1 to TRBJ1-6, with D maybe TRBD1 (5 bases). The CDR3 is 14 amino acids. V gave up 4 bases and J gave up 9 bases, with 13 bases separating them. From germline, CDR1 is MGHDK and CDR2 SYGVNS.